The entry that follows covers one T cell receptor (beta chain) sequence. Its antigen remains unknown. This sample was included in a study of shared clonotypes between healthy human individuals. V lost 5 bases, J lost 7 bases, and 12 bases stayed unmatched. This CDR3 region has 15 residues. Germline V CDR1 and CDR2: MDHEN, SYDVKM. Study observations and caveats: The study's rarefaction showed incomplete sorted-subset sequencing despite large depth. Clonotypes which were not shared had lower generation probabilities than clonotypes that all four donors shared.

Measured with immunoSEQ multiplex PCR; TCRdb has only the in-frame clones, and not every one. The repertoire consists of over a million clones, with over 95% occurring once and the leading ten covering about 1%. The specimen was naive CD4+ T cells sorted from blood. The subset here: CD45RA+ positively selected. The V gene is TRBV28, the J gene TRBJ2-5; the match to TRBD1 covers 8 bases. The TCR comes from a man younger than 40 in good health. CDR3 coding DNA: TGTGCCAGCAGTATACAAGGGACAGGCAAGGGGACCCAGTACTTC. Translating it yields CASSIQGTGKGTQYF.